These T cell receptor beta chains were read from a single sample in a study of naive and memory T cell subsets. Each CDR3 protein gets one entry after TCRdb re-called the UMI-ligation and nested PCR reads with MiXCR. In the table there are about 150,000 distinct CDR3 sequences, over 20% of which are singletons. Material: naive CD4+ T cells from blood. The receptors come from a human donor in good health. Both conserved end residues are part of each CDR3. A D gene is named only where the DNA matches it firmly. Rows may omit the clone size; those that give it use once, few, many or a size class.

>TRBJ2-7|TRBV3-1|-|-
CASSTQGSYEQYF
TGTGCCAGCAGCACACAGGGTTCCTACGAGCAGTACTTC
>TRBJ2-4|TRBV10-3|-|-
CAISESQVEERYF
TGTGCCATCAGTGAGTCGCAGGTGGAGGAGCGGTACTTC
>TRBJ2-1|TRBV19|TRBD2|once
CASRTSGRSYNEQFF
TGTGCCAGTAGGACTAGCGGGAGGTCCTACAATGAGCAGTTCTTC
>TRBJ1-2|TRBV6-1|-|-
CASISTGTYGYTF
TGTGCCAGCATTAGTACAGGCACTTATGGCTACACCTTC
>TRBJ2-3|TRBV20-1|-|few
CSALGEFTDTQYF
TGCAGTGCTCTAGGAGAATTCACAGATACGCAGTATTTT
>TRBJ2-7|TRBV6-6|-|-
CASRDNGGQSSYEQYF
TGTGCCAGCAGGGACAACGGGGGCCAGAGCTCCTACGAGCAGTACTTC
>TRBJ2-7|TRBV29-1|TRBD2|few
CSVARAGDEQYF
TGCAGCGTCGCAAGGGCGGGGGACGAGCAGTACTTC
>TRBJ2-1|TRBV30|-|-
CALGSEQFF
TGTGCCCTTGGTAGTGAGCAGTTCTTC
>TRBJ2-3|TRBV6-2/TRBV6-3|TRBD2|few
CASSKKTSGSMNTQYF
TGTGCCAGCAGTAAAAAGACTAGCGGGAGTATGAATACGCAGTATTTT
>TRBJ1-1|TRBV30|-|-
CAWTRVNMNTEAFF
TGTGCCTGGACAAGGGTTAACATGAACACTGAAGCTTTCTTT
>TRBJ2-1|TRBV6-5|-|once
CASSYAGVYNEQFF
TGTGCCAGCAGTTACGCAGGGGTCTACAATGAGCAGTTCTTC
>TRBJ2-2|TRBV4-1|-|-
CASSQPDRPNTGELFF
TGCGCCAGCAGCCAACCTGACCGCCCGAACACCGGGGAGCTGTTTTTT
>TRBJ1-2|TRBV29-1|-|-
CSVDGGSYTF
TGCAGCGTTGATGGGGGTAGCTACACCTTC
>TRBJ1-5|TRBV5-1|-|few
CASSLGGNNQPQHF
TGCGCCAGCAGCTTGGGGGGGAACAATCAGCCCCAGCATTTT
>TRBJ2-3|TRBV5-4|-|once
CASSLGGRAPDTQYF
TGTGCCAGCAGCTTGGGTGGCAGGGCTCCAGATACGCAGTATTTT
>TRBJ2-1|TRBV2|-|few
CASSEPSRDEQFF
TGTGCCAGCAGCGAGCCAAGCAGAGATGAGCAGTTCTTC
>TRBJ2-1|TRBV24-1|TRBD2|many
CATSELNPGTSVNEQFF
TGTGCCACCAGTGAACTGAATCCCGGGACTAGCGTCAATGAGCAGTTCTTC
>TRBJ1-2|TRBV6-6|-|few
CASSYAGRTNYGYTF
TGTGCCAGCAGTTACGCAGGACGAACTAACTATGGCTACACCTTC
>TRBJ1-5|TRBV2|TRBD1|few
CATRDRGTQPQHF
TGTGCCACCAGGGACAGGGGGACTCAGCCCCAGCATTTT
>TRBJ2-1|TRBV2|-|-
CASSEISSYNEQFF
TGTGCCAGCAGTGAAATAAGCTCCTACAATGAGCAGTTCTTC